The sequence of this T cell receptor beta chain was determined in a study of blood T cell repertoires in COVID-19. The length of the CDR3 is 14 residues. V lost 4 bases, J lost 7 bases, and 7 bases stayed unmatched. Germline loops: CDR1 LGHDT, CDR2 YNNKEL (reference sequence). In the original workflow: Using reference gene primer amplification, nucleated cell counts were estimated. TCRdb keeps only in-frame clones here, not all; method: immunoSEQ multiplex PCR. That table furnishes V, J and clone size, whereas the DNA furnished D and trimming. This table has approximately 84,000 clones, 83% appearing once.

The chain carries TRBV3-1 (or the pseudogene TRBV3-2) and TRBJ2-7, with TRBD2 matching over 10 bases. The sequence was collected from a woman of 80 years or more with acute or convalescent COVID-19. Sequenced input: peripheral blood. As DNA, the CDR3 is TGTGCCAGCAGCCCACTAGCGGGGTCTAATGAGCAGTACTTC. Translating it yields CASSPLAGSNEQYF.